This TCR beta chain was documented in a study of T cell responses to AZD1222 COVID-19 vaccine. Some clones are missing from TCRdb's copy, which holds only in-frame ones; the method was immunoSEQ multiplex PCR. The sample has roughly 70,000 clones, 85% seen once. Germline lookup yields CDR1 MNHEY and CDR2 SVGAGI. V was trimmed by 0 bases and J by 0 bases, leaving 9 bases between them. The CDR3 is made up of 16 amino acids. The V gene is TRBV6-5, the J gene TRBJ1-3, with D hard to call. The material was peripheral blood, obtained on day 0 of AZD1222 vaccination. This TCR was sampled from an adult in good health. The CDR3 region is CASSYSIHLSGNTIYF. CDR3 in DNA: TGTGCCAGCAGTTACTCGATTCACCTCTCTGGAAACACCATATATTTT.